A selection of T cell receptor beta chains follows, all from one sample in a study of T cells of healthy individuals. Via MiXCR, TCRdb re-called the 5' RACE reads, giving one row per CDR3 protein. The profile shows 85,000 to 100,000 distinct CDR3 sequences, roughly 18% of them singletons. The receptors were sampled from a human donor in good health. The conserved cysteine and the conserved F or W are not part of the CDR3 here. Clone sizes are given selectively: once, few, many, or a class where the clone is expanded.

clone size	V gene	J gene	CDR3 protein
few	TRBV20-1	TRBJ2-2	SARDPSGRAANTGELF
few	TRBV6-5	TRBJ2-7	ASSYTGQGGYEQY
many	TRBV7-2	TRBJ2-1	ASSRGLAGVEQF
few	TRBV7-2	TRBJ2-3	ASSFGSDTQY
few	TRBV7-2	TRBJ1-5	ASSAGTGKGNQPQH
few	TRBV28	TRBJ2-3	ASSATPASDTQY
few	TRBV6-2/TRBV6-3	TRBJ2-6	ASSSYDSLSSGANVLT
few	TRBV27	TRBJ1-6	ATTRKGSNSPLH
.	TRBV9	TRBJ2-2	ASSPRTNTGELF
many	TRBV9	TRBJ1-5	ASSVGGGNQPQH
.	TRBV4-1	TRBJ2-7	ASSQDRDRHYEQY
.	TRBV5-1	TRBJ2-7	ASSSSGPEDEQY
.	TRBV29-1	TRBJ2-5	SVDSGGETQY
.	TRBV6-2/TRBV6-3	TRBJ2-3	ASSYRAEADTQY
.	TRBV11-2	TRBJ1-4	ASSLEVVNEKLF
few	TRBV20-1	TRBJ2-7	SAPRLAGYEQY